One TCR beta chain is described in this entry. Its antigen is undetermined. Additional DNA sequences in this sample encode the identical CDR3. The data are from a study of shared clonotypes between healthy human individuals. Study-wide context: Per donor, three plates held CD4 naive cells, three held CD4 memory, two held CD8 naive and one held CD8 memory. Findings of the study overall: Non-shared clonotypes had lower generation probabilities than those shared by all four donors.

The CDR3 has 15 amino acids. The germline CDR1 and CDR2 sequences are MNHEY and SVGAGI. V lost 2 bases, J lost 0 bases, and 1 base stayed unmatched. Sequencing was performed with immunoSEQ multiplex PCR; in TCRdb, only in-frame clones are kept and a portion is missing. The sample yields about 1,800,000 clones, about 95% seen once. Selected positively for CCR7 and CD45RO-negative, naive CD8 cells excluded terminally differentiated effector memory CD45RA+ cells. The origin of this receptor is a young man in good health. J is TRBJ2-7 and V is TRBV6-5, with 10 bases that match TRBD1. Sequencing was performed on naive CD8+ T cells sorted from blood. CDR3 residues: CASSYGQGGSYEQYF. DNA of the CDR3: TGTGCCAGCAGTTACGGACAGGGGGGCTCCTACGAGCAGTACTTC.